This T cell receptor beta chain was found in a study of cytomegalovirus exposure and HLA in healthy donors. The PCR used 60 Vbeta and 13 Jbeta primers. Here immunoSEQ multiplex PCR was the method, and the copy in TCRdb shows in-frame clones only, minus some. The table lists approximately 100,000 clones, roughly nine tenths of them singletons. Remarks on this clone: Its antigen is currently unknown.

Study-level results: The productive fraction for most TCR beta V segments was about 87% or about 30% in an earlier analysis. There were some public TCRs occurring in many donors, but most TCR sequences were rare.

The CDR3 contains 15 residues. V lost 0 bases to trimming and J lost 6 bases; unmatched junction nucleotides: 7. Germline V CDR1 and CDR2: SGHRS, YFSETQ. Each donor's status was that of a healthy bone marrow donor. The chain carries TRBV5-1 and TRBJ1-2, with 8 nucleotides matching TRBD1. Sequenced input: PBMCs. The receptor was derived from a man aged 30 to 39 in good health and CMV-seropositive. CDR3 coding DNA: TGCGCCAGCAGCTTGGGTCAGGGGGCTCGAGATGGCTACACCTTC. The encoded protein is CASSLGQGARDGYTF.